The sequence of this T cell receptor beta chain was determined in a study of shared clonotypes between healthy human individuals. The table came from immunoSEQ multiplex PCR; TCRdb's copy has only in-frame clones and leaves some out. Among approximately 2,000,000 clones listed, 85% to 95% were seen once. V lost 4 bases and J lost 3; bases outside the gene matches: 5. The CDR3 totals 15 residues. Germline V gene data show CDR1 as MNHEY and CDR2 as SMNVEV (reference sequence). As regards this clone: Its cognate antigen is unknown.

Study-level findings and limits: Blood alone was sampled, and tissue repertoires likely differ.

The receptor comes from a man between 18 and 29 years old in good health. Some clones in this sample may be carry-over from other donors' samples. J is TRBJ1-1 and V is TRBV27; TRBD1 aligns across 10 bases. What was sequenced was naive CD4+ T cells from PBMCs. As for subset: CD45RA+ positively selected. The CDR3 loop is CASSWDGQGDTEAFF. The CDR3 coding sequence is TGTGCCAGCAGTTGGGACGGACAGGGGGACACTGAAGCTTTCTTT.